These 30 T cell receptor beta chains came from one sample sequenced in a study of T cell repertoires in cytomegalovirus infection. MiXCR was run by TCRdb on the reads, yielding one entry per CDR3 protein. The table records 380,000 or so distinct CDR3 sequences, about 35% of them present only once. These receptors' antigens are unknown. Material: cultured PBMCs, obtained from culture after CMV antigen stimulation. The source of these receptors is a human donor in good health (CMV status not recorded). Some clones in this sample may be carry-over from other donors' samples.

This chain links TRBV6-2 or TRBV6-3 with TRBJ2-1; 14 nucleotides match TRBD2. The CDR3 is made up of 19 amino acids. The trim removed 0 bases at V and 8 bases at J, leaving 12 bases unmatched. Germline V gives CDR1 MNHEY, CDR2 SVGEGT. CDR3 in amino acids: CASSYSLSEPGLAGDEQFF. The CDR3 coding sequence is TGTGCCAGCAGTTACTCGTTAAGCGAACCGGGACTAGCGGGAGATGAGCAGTTCTTC.

The chain couples TRBV24-1 to TRBJ2-1; a possible D gene is TRBD1 (6 bases). In germline, CDR1 is KGHDR, CDR2 SFDVKD. The V and J ends lost 1 base and 8 bases respectively, with 11 bases between them. The length of the CDR3 is 14 residues. The CDR3 DNA follows: TGTGCCACCAGTGATTTTCAGGGGTCGGATGAGCAGTTCTTC. Its protein product is CATSDFQGSDEQFF.

V is TRBV4-3 and J is TRBJ2-2; TRBD1 agrees at 7 bases. This CDR3 has 18 residues. The junction had 8 bases not matched to a gene; V was cut back by 1 base and J by 0 bases. Germline-derived CDR1 and CDR2 are LGHNA and YSLEER. This CDR3 is CASSQASLGTANTGELFF. CDR3 nucleotides: TGCGCCAGCAGCCAAGCCAGTCTTGGGACAGCGAACACCGGGGAGCTGTTTTTT.

To note about this clonotype: It may be a read error: a sequence one base away is much more abundant. The chain joins TRBV7-6 to TRBJ2-3; 9 bases are shared with TRBD2. Germline values: CDR1 SGHVS, CDR2 FNYEAQ. CDR3 length: 16 amino acids. The CDR3 bases are TGTGCCAGCAGCTTTCAGACTAGCGGAAACACAGCTACGCAGTATTTT. Translating gives CASSFQTSGNTATQYF.

This chain joins TRBV29-1 and TRBJ2-1; TRBD1 agrees at 9 bases. Germline values: CDR1 SQVTM, CDR2 ANQGSEA. Trimming removed 5 bases from V and 4 bases from J; junction bases left unmatched: 6. The length of the CDR3 is 14 residues. CDR3 residues: CSVPRDRAYNEQFF. The CDR3 DNA reads as TGCAGCGTTCCCCGGGACAGGGCTTACAATGAGCAGTTCTTC.

This chain uses TRBV5-1 with TRBJ2-2, with a possible D match to TRBD2 (5 bases). The CDR3 contains 16 residues. Trimming took off 4 bases at V and 3 bases at J, with 16 bases between the two ends. CDR1 and CDR2 (germline): SGHRS, YFSETQ. Here the CDR3 reads CASSGVPGRDTGELFF. CDR3 nucleotides: TGCGCCAGCAGCGGGGTTCCGGGAAGAGACACCGGGGAGCTGTTTTTT.

V usage is TRBV28 and J usage is TRBJ2-2, with TRBD2 matching over 8 bases. V gave up 6 bases and J gave up 4 bases; unmatched junction bases: 7. Germline V CDR1 and CDR2: MDHEN, SYDVKM. The CDR3 spans 15 residues. CDR3 in DNA: TGTGCCAGCAGGATGGGACTAGGAGGCACCGGGGAGCTGTTTTTT. It specifies CASRMGLGGTGELFF.

In its sample, this clonotype was seen a few times. The rearrangement links TRBV19 to TRBJ1-4; D is perhaps TRBD1 (5 bases). CDR3 length: 15 amino acids. Trimming took off 6 bases at V and 8 bases at J, with 19 bases between the two ends. The germline V gene has CDR1 LNHDA and CDR2 SQIVND (reference sequence). DNA of the CDR3: TGTGCCAGTAGGGCTTTGCCGGGGGTTAGAGAAAAACTGTTTTTT. Translation: CASRALPGVREKLFF. Complete variable domain (other parts from reference TRBV19 and TRBJ1-4): DGGITQSPKYLFRKEGQNVTLSCEQNLNHDAMYWYRQDPGQGLRLIYYSQIVNDFQKGDIAEGYSVSREKKESFPLTVTSAQKNPTAFYLCASRALPGVREKLFFGSGTQLSVL.

The chain is built from TRBV10-3 and TRBJ1-2; the D is unclear. The CDR3 loop spans 15 amino acids. From germline, CDR1 is ENHRY and CDR2 SYGVKD. V was cut by 7 bases and J by 8 bases, with 23 bases left in between. CDR3 residues: CAITGRADPPGGYTF. CDR3 nucleotides: TGTGCCATCACCGGACGAGCGGATCCTCCGGGGGGCTACACCTTC.

The chain carries TRBV4-1 and TRBJ1-4; D is unclear. Trimming took 0 bases from V and 1 from J, leaving 6 bases between them. In germline, CDR1 is MGHRA, CDR2 YSYEKL. The CDR3 sequence is 15 residues long. The CDR3: CASSQDGITNEKLFF. The CDR3 DNA is TGCGCCAGCAGCCAAGACGGGATAACTAATGAAAAACTGTTTTTT.

V and J are TRBV4-1 and TRBJ2-3, with 7 bases that match TRBD2. V shed 2 bases, J shed 6 bases, and the junction held 8 bases outside the gene matches. CDR1 MGHRA and CDR2 YSYEKL come from the germline V gene. The CDR3 extends over 15 amino acids. CDR3 sequence reads: CASSQLGLVADTQYF. The CDR3 nucleotides read TGCGCCAGCAGCCAACTCGGACTAGTTGCCGATACGCAGTATTTT.

The chain joins TRBV12-3 or TRBV12-4 to TRBJ2-3; D unresolved. V shed 4 bases and J shed 5 bases, with 10 bases lying between them. The CDR3 length is 13 residues. The CDR3 bases are TGTGCCAGCAGTTCGATAGCACAAGATACGCAGTATTTT. This codes for CASSSIAQDTQYF.

This clonotype was found a few times. The rearrangement joins TRBV2 to TRBJ1-2; D not resolved. Per the germline V gene, CDR1 is SNHLY and CDR2 is FYNNEI. Between the trimmed V and J ends, which lost 8 bases and 3 bases, there was a span of 16 bases. There are 14 residues in the CDR3. CDR3 nucleotides: TGTGCCAGCCGCCCGGACGGCCCCTACTATGGCTACACCTTC. It is translated as CASRPDGPYYGYTF.

The CDR3 DNA reads TGTGCCAGCAGCGGTACAGGGGTCGAGCAGTACTTC. This encodes CASSGTGVEQYF. The chain carries TRBV9 and TRBJ2-7; 7 nucleotides line up with TRBD1. Germline lookup yields CDR1 SGDLS and CDR2 YYNGEE. The V segment lost 3 bases and the J segment 6 bases; nucleotides outside the gene matches: 3. The CDR3 runs to 12 residues.

The V and J genes are TRBV7-2 and TRBJ2-1, with D uncertain. Between the trimmed V and J ends, which lost 2 bases and 3 bases, there was a span of 8 bases. CDR3 size: 14 residues. Per germline, CDR1 SGHTA and CDR2 FQGNSA. The CDR3 loop reads CASSLSPDYNEQFF. For the CDR3, the DNA is TGTGCCAGCAGCTTATCGCCAGACTACAATGAGCAGTTCTTC.

There are a few counts of this clonotype. A junction end diverges from the germline sequence, so it may reflect a read error. CDR3: CASSLGTAGNTGELFF. The CDR3 DNA reads as TGTGCTAGCAGCCTCGGGACAGCCGGGAACACCGGGGAGCTGTTTTTT. This sequence joins TRBV7-6 and TRBJ2-2; 7 bases line up with TRBD1. This CDR3 spans 16 amino acids. The germline V gene has CDR1 SGHVS and CDR2 FNYEAQ.

This clonotype was detected once. The V call is TRBV4-3, the J call TRBJ1-2; D not resolved. The length of the CDR3 is 15 residues. Germline assignment: CDR1 LGHNA and CDR2 YSLEER. Trimming left V 3 bases short and J 2 bases short, with 13 bases between. CDR3 DNA: TGCGCCAGCAGCCAGACGGCAGCCCAGAACTATGGCTACACCTTC. This sequence encodes CASSQTAAQNYGYTF.

This clonotype was found a few times. The rearrangement uses TRBV28 and TRBJ1-3, with a possible D match to TRBD1 (5 bases). From germline, CDR1 is MDHEN and CDR2 SYDVKM. Trimming shortened V by 5 bases and J by 9 bases, and 20 bases separated the two germline ends. This CDR3 has 15 amino acids. The CDR3 DNA is TGTGCCAGCAGTGGCCCGACGGGGCTGTGGGGCACCATATATTTT. Encoded protein: CASSGPTGLWGTIYF.

The sample holds a few counts of this clonotype. The rearrangement joins TRBV5-4 to TRBJ2-1; TRBD2 aligns across 9 bases. V lost 4 bases, J lost 5 bases, and 13 bases stayed unmatched. CDR3 length: 17 residues. Germline CDR1 SGHNT, CDR2 YYREEE (reference sequence). DNA of the CDR3: TGTGCCAGCAGCCCCCTCCGGGGCGGGAGGGGCCACAATGAGCAGTTCTTC. Protein product: CASSPLRGGRGHNEQFF.

The gene calls are TRBV19 and TRBJ2-5, with TRBD2 matching 11 bases. Unmatched junction bases numbered 7, after V lost 5 bases and J lost 5 bases. The CDR3 is made up of 15 amino acids. CDR1 is LNHDA, CDR2 SQIVND, per germline (reference sequence). For the CDR3, the DNA is TGTGCCAGTAGTCCCCAGACTAGCGGGAAGGAGACCCAGTACTTC. Residues: CASSPQTSGKETQYF.

The chain has TRBV6-5 and TRBJ2-1, with 13 positions matching TRBD2. Germline loops: CDR1 MNHEY, CDR2 SVGAGI. The CDR3 extends over 15 amino acids. With V trimmed by 6 bases and J by 12 bases, 11 bases remained unmatched. This CDR3 reads CASRRGTSGDRGQFF. Written as DNA, the CDR3 is TGTGCCAGCAGAAGGGGGACTAGCGGGGACCGTGGGCAGTTCTTC.

This clonotype occurred a few times. The chain carries TRBV28 and TRBJ1-1; unclear D gene. Looked up from germline, CDR1 is MDHEN and CDR2 is SYDVKM. The CDR3 loop spans 13 amino acids. The V and J ends lost 3 bases and 0 bases respectively, with 5 bases between them. CDR3: CASSLRMNTEAFF. The DNA of the CDR3 is TGTGCCAGCAGTTTGAGGATGAACACTGAAGCTTTCTTT.

This clonotype was detected a few times. The V and J genes are TRBV7-8 and TRBJ1-5; a possible D gene is TRBD1 (5 bases). The V gene's germline CDR1 is SGHVS and CDR2 FQNEAQ. Deletions cut 2 bases from V and 1 base from J, with 24 bases between. This CDR3 comprises 20 residues. The chain's CDR3 is CASSLSGNGGPEESNQPQHF. CDR3 DNA sequence: TGTGCCAGCAGCTTATCTGGGAACGGGGGACCCGAAGAAAGCAATCAGCCCCAGCATTTT.

The CDR3 spells CASSQDPISHYNEQFF. The CDR3 coding sequence is TGCGCCAGCAGCCAAGATCCAATATCCCACTACAATGAGCAGTTCTTC. This chain joins TRBV4-3 and TRBJ2-1; no clear D. Germline V gene data show CDR1 as LGHNA and CDR2 as YSLEER. The CDR3 is 16 residues long. Trimming stripped 0 bases from V and 3 bases from J, with 12 bases between.

This clonotype was seen a few times. This rearrangement joins TRBV7-9 to TRBJ2-4; 7 bases fit TRBD1. Germline trimming cut 5 bases from V and 0 bases from J; bases unmatched to any gene: 7. The CDR3 has 16 residues. The germline CDR1 and CDR2 sequences are SEHNR and FQNEAQ (reference sequence). The CDR3 protein is CASSRRQGLAKNIQYF. For the CDR3, the DNA is TGTGCCAGCAGCCGACGACAGGGTTTAGCCAAAAACATTCAGTACTTC.

The chain uses TRBV27 and TRBJ2-7; D is ambiguous. This CDR3 has 14 residues. Germline CDR1 and CDR2: MNHEY and SMNVEV (reference sequence). The V gene lost 7 bases and the J gene lost 2 bases, with 15 bases spanning the gap. Here the CDR3 DNA reads TGTGCCAGCACCCCCACGAGCGAGACCTACGAGCAGTACGTC. It encodes CASTPTSETYEQYV.

The chain recombines TRBV19 with TRBJ2-6; TRBD1 agrees at 9 bases. V lost 5 bases, J lost 0 bases, and 5 bases stayed unmatched. Germline CDR1 is LNHDA and CDR2 is SQIVND (reference sequence). The CDR3 length is 17 residues. The CDR3, as DNA: TGTGCCAGTAGTCCGGGACAGGGCGACTCTGGGGCCAACGTCCTGACTTTC. Its translation: CASSPGQGDSGANVLTF.

DNA of the CDR3: TGCGCCACCAGAGGTGAGGGGGGGGACGAGCAGTACGTC. Its translation is CATRGEGGDEQYV. V and J are TRBV4-1 and TRBJ2-7; possible D gene TRBD2, 7 bases. CDR3 length: 13 residues. Germline V CDR1 and CDR2: MGHRA, YSYEKL. V was shortened by 10 bases and J by 5 bases, with 18 bases between the two germline ends.

On this clonotype itself: A much larger clone is a single base away; this may be a read error. The chain carries TRBV7-2 and TRBJ2-5; D remains ambiguous. The CDR3 extends over 16 amino acids. The germline CDR1 and CDR2 sequences are SGHTA and FQGNSA. CDR3 nucleotides: TGTGCCAACAGCTTCGGCGGTGGGGTTGGCGGAGAGACCCAGTACTTC. It encodes CANSFGGGVGGETQYF.

The chain couples TRBV11-1 to TRBJ2-2, with D possibly being TRBD2 (6 bases). The germline V gene encodes CDR1 SGHAT and CDR2 FQDESV (reference sequence). V was trimmed by 0 bases and J by 7 bases, leaving 15 bases between them. This CDR3 has 16 residues. The CDR3 loop reads CASSLAYAGRDGELFF. The CDR3 DNA reads TGTGCCAGCAGCTTAGCGTATGCGGGACGGGACGGGGAGCTGTTTTTT.